This T cell receptor (beta chain) is drawn from a study of long-term antiretroviral therapy in people with HIV. Germline V gene sequence: CDR1 LNHDA, CDR2 SQIVND (reference sequence). The CDR3 has 14 residues. Unmatched junction bases numbered 15, after V lost 11 bases and J lost 8 bases. General study points: HIV repertoires spanned tighter CDR3 length ranges than controls did.

Of note for this clone: Its antigen is still unknown.

Running of the v3.0 immunoSEQ assay took place at survey level. Sequencing targeted about 35,000-50,000 T-cell genomes per sample. Repertoires were generated with immunoSEQ multiplex PCR, while TCRdb's copy carries only in-frame clones and drops some. This table holds 30,000 to 40,000 clones, roughly 76% found once. The rearrangement joins TRBV19 to TRBJ2-1; 7 bases fit TRBD2. The sequence was collected from a man aged 18 to 29 with HIV. The sample consisted of unsorted PBMCs, taken 1.5 years after starting antiretroviral therapy. This CDR3 is CASWGGSLIDEQFF. The CDR3, as DNA: TGTGCCTCCTGGGGCGGGAGTCTTATAGATGAGCAGTTCTTC.